Listed here are 25 T cell receptor beta chains from one sample, sequenced in a study of T cells expressing NK-cell markers. TCRdb derives one entry per CDR3 protein from the 5' RACE reads, leaving out DNA. Its clone listing holds fewer than 550,000 distinct CDR3 sequences. Sequencing was performed on blood T cells: a sorted CD56 or NKG2C T cell subset, CD4+ or CD8+ T cells, or bulk PBMC T cells (not recorded which). Receptors were obtained from a woman aged 45-60 years in good health.

CDR3: CASSPIGALNTGELFF. V usage is TRBV18 and J usage is TRBJ2-2; as DNA is missing, the TRBD2 call by TCRdb cannot be tested. The germline V gene has CDR1 KGHSH and CDR2 LQKENI. The CDR3 is made up of 16 amino acids.

The rearrangement links TRBV12-5 to TRBJ1-2. Looked up from germline, CDR1 is LGHNT and CDR2 is FRNRAP. CDR3 length: 12 amino acids. This chain's CDR3 is CASGLETYGYTF.

The chain joins TRBV18 to TRBJ1-1. Germline CDR1 KGHSH, CDR2 LQKENI. The CDR3 sequence is 15 residues long. The CDR3 loop is CASSPGDGRNTEAFF.

The genes are TRBV29-1 and TRBJ2-1; the D gene TCRdb calls, TRBD2, cannot be checked with no DNA. In germline, CDR1 is SQVTM, CDR2 ANQGSEA. The CDR3 consists of 12 residues. The CDR3 is CSAITGIAGQFF.

The V call is TRBV29-1, the J call TRBJ2-1; the D gene TCRdb calls, TRBD2, cannot be checked with no DNA. This CDR3 region has 16 residues. The germline gives CDR1 SQVTM, CDR2 ANQGSEA. The CDR3 reads CSVEGFRTSGYNEQFF.

The CDR3 here is CATRRDGQPQHF. This chain links TRBV6-1 with TRBJ1-5. The CDR3 length is 12 residues. The V gene's germline CDR1 is MNHNS and CDR2 SASEGT.

The J gene is TRBJ1-1, the V gene TRBV6-4. CDR1 is MRHNA, CDR2 SNTAGT, per germline. The CDR3 length is 14 residues. The CDR3 spells CASRDTDQNTEAFF.

V is TRBV29-1 and J is TRBJ2-1; the D gene TCRdb calls, TRBD1, cannot be checked with no DNA. Per the germline V gene, CDR1 is SQVTM and CDR2 is ANQGSEA. The length of the CDR3 is 15 residues. CDR3 sequence reads: CSVDPGGGSYNEQFF.

This chain uses TRBV12-3 or TRBV12-4 with TRBJ2-5; TCRdb proposes TRBD1, but this gene call is untestable without DNA. This CDR3 has 15 residues. This CDR3 is CASSLGDRPQETQYF.

The chain recombines TRBV2 with TRBJ2-1; TCRdb's D gene call, TRBD1, goes unchecked for lack of DNA. Germline CDR1 is SNHLY and CDR2 is FYNNEI. The CDR3 loop spans 20 amino acids. This chain's CDR3 is CASSDSRDITSGSSYNEQFF.

J is TRBJ2-1 and V is TRBV29-1; the TCRdb call, TRBD2, lacks DNA for checking. The germline CDR1 and CDR2 sequences are SQVTM and ANQGSEA. The CDR3 runs 12 residues. The CDR3 reads CAAAGVPREQFF.

The CDR3: CSARASGMRGSEAFF. This chain links TRBV20-1 with TRBJ1-1; TCRdb outputs TRBD1, but without DNA this stays unchecked. Germline V lookup: CDR1 DFQATT, CDR2 SNEGSKA (reference sequence). This CDR3 comprises 15 residues.

The chain links TRBV6-6 to TRBJ2-1; TCRdb's D call, TRBD2, is unchecked because there is no DNA. Germline V gene sequence: CDR1 MNHNY, CDR2 SVGAGI (reference sequence). This CDR3 contains 15 residues. The CDR3 loop is CASKIRAGRLDEQFF.

The genes are TRBV29-1 and TRBJ2-1; the TCRdb call, TRBD1, lacks DNA for checking. The germline V gene has CDR1 SQVTM and CDR2 ANQGSEA. The CDR3 is made up of 12 amino acids. This CDR3 is CSVGGLGNEQFF.

This sequence joins TRBV5-1 and TRBJ2-1; no DNA is available, so the TRBD2 call from TCRdb remains unchecked. This CDR3 spans 15 amino acids. CDR1 SGHRS and CDR2 YFSETQ come from the germline V gene. This chain's CDR3 is CASSLVGLAGDEQFF.

This chain uses TRBV18 with TRBJ2-1; the D call of TRBD1 rests on TCRdb alone, since no DNA is present to check it. CDR3 length: 12 residues. Germline CDR1 and CDR2: KGHSH and LQKENI. The CDR3 is CASSPDSNEQFF.

The rearrangement joins TRBV4-1 to TRBJ2-1. The CDR3 totals 14 residues. In germline, CDR1 is MGHRA, CDR2 YSYEKL. CDR3 residues: CASSRVILYNEQFF.

J is TRBJ2-7 and V is TRBV14; TCRdb's D gene call, TRBD2, goes unchecked for lack of DNA. The CDR3 runs to 15 residues. The V gene's germline CDR1 is SGHDN and CDR2 FVKESK. The CDR3 loop reads CASSQVLGLAGEQYF. Combining the CDR3 with reference TRBV14 and TRBJ2-7 gives the whole variable domain EAGVTQFPSHSVIEKGQTVTLRCDPISGHDNLYWYRRVMGKEIKFLLHFVKESKQDESGMPNNRFLAERTGGTYSTLKVQPAELEDSGVYFCASSQVLGLAGEQYFGPGTRLTVT.

The V gene is TRBV10-3, the J gene TRBJ2-7. The CDR3 runs to 13 residues. Germline CDR1 ENHRY, CDR2 SYGVKD. The CDR3 sequence is CAISRITADEQYF.

V is TRBV4-1 and J is TRBJ2-7; TCRdb picks TRBD2, but there is no DNA to check that call. The length of the CDR3 is 18 residues. Germline loops: CDR1 MGHRA, CDR2 YSYEKL. The chain's CDR3 is CASSRIRPLSGESYEQYF.

The chain links TRBV12-3 or TRBV12-4 to TRBJ1-2; TCRdb's D gene call, TRBD1, goes unchecked for lack of DNA. There are 14 residues in the CDR3. CDR3 residues: CASSASGRSYGYTF.

The chain has TRBV5-4 and TRBJ1-1; TCRdb picks TRBD1, but there is no DNA to check that call. The CDR3 loop spans 12 amino acids. Germline-derived CDR1 and CDR2 are SGHNT and YYREEE (reference sequence). CDR3 sequence: CASSLDRLDAFF. The complete variable domain, with remaining parts taken from reference TRBV5-4 and TRBJ1-1, reads ETGVTQSPTHLIKTRGQQVTLRCSSQSGHNTVSWYQQALGQGPQFIFQYYREEENGRGNFPPRFSGLQFPNYSSELNVNALELDDSALYLCASSLDRLDAFFGQGTRLTVV.

V usage is TRBV12-3 or TRBV12-4 and J usage is TRBJ1-2. The CDR3 length is 12 residues. CDR3 amino acids: CASSLTNYGYTF.

The chain has TRBV7-9 and TRBJ1-1. The CDR3 runs 16 residues. The germline gives CDR1 SEHNR, CDR2 FQNEAQ (reference sequence). CDR3 in amino acids: CASSAKQGTKNTEAFF.

This chain uses TRBV4-1 with TRBJ1-4; absent DNA, TCRdb's TRBD1 call cannot be checked. Per the germline V gene, CDR1 is MGHRA and CDR2 is YSYEKL. The CDR3 length is 15 residues. The CDR3 reads CASSQPDRGFEKLFF.